Sequencing of this TCR beta chain was carried out in a study of blood T cell repertoires in COVID-19. The length of the CDR3 is 14 residues. J lost 5 bases, V lost 6 bases, and 7 bases had no gene match. Germline CDR1 and CDR2: MNHEY and SVGAGI. Per the study methods: Estimates of nucleated cell counts were drawn from the amplification of reference gene primers. Here immunoSEQ multiplex PCR was the method, and the copy in TCRdb shows in-frame clones only, minus some. That table furnishes V, J and clone size, whereas the DNA furnished D and trimming. The top ten clones hold roughly 2.9% of a sample with 250,000 to 350,000 clones, roughly 90% of them seen once. Seattle patient enrollment occurred during active infection, with longitudinal follow-up thereafter.

Input material: peripheral blood. The chain is built from TRBV6-5 and TRBJ2-1, with 7 nucleotides matching TRBD2. The source of this sequence is a young woman with COVID-19, enrolled during active disease. The CDR3 nucleotides are TGTGCCAGCAGCAAAGCGGGACTCCACAATGAGCAGTTCTTC. Translated: CASSKAGLHNEQFF.